Below, 22 T cell receptor beta chains from the same sample are listed, as sequenced in a study of blood T cell repertoires in COVID-19. TCRdb's table, derived via immunoSEQ multiplex PCR, lists solely in-frame clones and lacks some. The sample holds about 99,000 clones, around 87% seen once. Material: peripheral blood. The source is a man between 45 and 60 years old with acute or convalescent COVID-19.

J is TRBJ1-2 and V is TRBV29-1; D is uncertain. The CDR3 is 13 amino acids. Per the germline V gene, CDR1 is SQVTM and CDR2 is ANQGSEA. The V end lost 8 bases, the J end lost 7 bases, and 20 bases lay between the germline ends. The CDR3 loop reads CSTLTLGGGGYTF. The CDR3 nucleotides are TGCAGCACCCTCACCTTGGGTGGAGGTGGCTACACCTTC. Using reference TRBV29-1 and TRBJ1-2 for the parts outside the CDR3, the full variable domain is SAVISQKPSRDICQRGTSLTIQCQVDSQVTMMFWYRQQPGQSLTLIATANQGSEATYESGFVIDKFPISRPNLTFSTLTVSNMSPEDSSIYLCSTLTLGGGGYTFGSGTRLTVV.

This chain uses TRBV6-5 with TRBJ2-7, with 7 bases aligning to TRBD1. V lost 6 bases and J lost 7; bases outside the gene matches: 6. This CDR3 is built from 12 residues. Germline V gene sequence: CDR1 MNHEY, CDR2 SVGAGI. This chain's CDR3 is CASRGDRDEQYF. The CDR3 DNA reads TGTGCCAGCAGGGGCGACAGGGATGAGCAGTACTTC.

V usage is TRBV5-1 and J usage is TRBJ2-7; 9 bases fit TRBD1. Germline CDR1 SGHRS, CDR2 YFSETQ. There are 16 residues in the CDR3. Losses at the gene ends were 4 bases for V and 0 bases for J; bases not matched to a gene: 8. CDR3 region: CASSNKDRGYSYEQYF. The CDR3 region has the DNA TGCGCCAGCAGCAACAAGGACAGGGGATACTCCTACGAGCAGTACTTC.

This chain joins TRBV18 and TRBJ2-1, with D possibly TRBD2 on 7 matching bases. CDR3 size: 14 residues. The germline V gene has CDR1 KGHSH and CDR2 LQKENI. Deletions cut 3 bases from V and 9 bases from J, with 15 bases between. The CDR3 bases are TGTGCCAGCTCACCCGGGGGGCAGAACAGTGAGCAGTTCTTC. It codes for CASSPGGQNSEQFF.

For this clone: Other DNA sequences in the sample encode the same CDR3. The chain is built from TRBV5-1 and TRBJ2-5; weak D call: TRBD2 (6 bases). Germline V gene lookup returns CDR1 SGHRS and CDR2 YFSETQ. Trimming took off 1 base at V and 4 bases at J, with 14 bases between the two ends. This CDR3 contains 15 residues. The chain's CDR3 is CASSLSGGGPETQYF. The CDR3 DNA reads TGCGCCAGCAGCTTGTCGGGCGGAGGGCCAGAGACCCAGTACTTC.

This sequence joins TRBV6-6 and TRBJ2-7, with 7 bases identical to TRBD2. The germline V gene encodes CDR1 MNHNY and CDR2 SVGAGI (reference sequence). V shed 2 bases, J shed 6 bases, and the junction held 4 bases outside the gene matches. This CDR3 region has 13 residues. The CDR3 nucleotides read TGTGCCAGCAGTTACACTACGGGGGGCGAGCAGTACTTC. Translated, it gives CASSYTTGGEQYF.

The V and J genes are TRBV24-1 and TRBJ2-5; 7 bases agree with TRBD2. This CDR3 is built from 19 residues. V was clipped by 1 base and J by 5 bases; unmatched bases: 18. Germline V gene sequence: CDR1 KGHDR, CDR2 SFDVKD. The CDR3 DNA reads TGTGCCACCAGTGATTTTAATCCCATTGCGGGAGTTCTTCGGGAGACCCAGTACTTC. It specifies CATSDFNPIAGVLRETQYF.

The J gene is TRBJ2-2, the V gene TRBV3-1 (or the pseudogene TRBV3-2), with 12 positions matching TRBD1. Germline V gives CDR1 LGHDT, CDR2 YNNKEL (reference sequence). This CDR3 contains 17 residues. The ends lost 4 bases at V and 6 bases at J; junction bases unmatched: 9. Written as DNA, the CDR3 is TGTGCCAGCAGCCGCGGGACAGGGGGCGTCACCGCCGGGGAGCTGTTTTTT. Translation: CASSRGTGGVTAGELFF.

V is TRBV18 and J is TRBJ2-6, with D maybe TRBD2 (6 bases). CDR1 and CDR2 (germline): KGHSH, LQKENI. The CDR3 runs to 19 residues. Trimming took off 2 bases at V and 0 bases at J, with 17 bases between the two ends. The CDR3 here is CASSPLYRDFSSGANVLTF. As DNA, the CDR3 is TGTGCCAGCTCACCATTATACCGGGACTTCAGCTCTGGGGCCAACGTCCTGACTTTC.

The sample holds a few counts of this clone. The CDR3, as DNA: TGTGCCAGCTCCCGGGACACCAATTCACCCCTCCACTTT. Protein sequence: CASSRDTNSPLHF. The rearrangement uses TRBV18 and TRBJ1-6; a possible D gene is TRBD1 (6 bases). The CDR3 contains 13 residues. With 6 bases removed from V and 7 bases from J, the gap between germline ends came to 10 bases. Per the germline V gene, CDR1 is KGHSH and CDR2 is LQKENI.

Only one count was recorded for this clone. The chain recombines TRBV19 with TRBJ2-2; 10 bases align to TRBD2. The CDR3 has 19 residues. The germline CDR1 and CDR2 sequences are LNHDA and SQIVND (reference sequence). V shed 2 bases, J shed 3 bases, and the junction held 12 bases outside the gene matches. CDR3 sequence reads: CASSIPQTSGAPYTGELFF. The CDR3 DNA follows: TGTGCCAGTAGTATACCTCAAACTAGCGGGGCTCCTTACACCGGGGAGCTGTTTTTT.

V is TRBV4-1 and J is TRBJ2-1, with 9 bases identical to TRBD1. Germline trimming cut 4 bases from V and 6 bases from J; bases unmatched to any gene: 7. The CDR3 is 15 residues long. CDR1 and CDR2 from the germline V gene are MGHRA and YSYEKL. CDR3: CASSPGRDRVNEQFF. In DNA, the CDR3 is TGCGCCAGCAGCCCGGGCCGGGACAGGGTCAATGAGCAGTTCTTC.

This sequence joins TRBV20-1 and TRBJ2-7; 9 bases are shared with TRBD2. Germline V gene sequence: CDR1 DFQATT, CDR2 SNEGSKA (reference sequence). V gave up 3 bases and J gave up 7 bases; unmatched junction bases: 4. The CDR3 spans 12 residues. The CDR3 coding sequence is TGCAGTGCTAGTAGCGGGAGCCTTGAGCAGTACTTC. Translated, it gives CSASSGSLEQYF.

This chain connects TRBV28 to TRBJ1-2; 10 bases are shared with TRBD1. Trimming at V came to 6 bases and at J to 8 bases, leaving 6 bases not matched to a gene. The germline V gene encodes CDR1 MDHEN and CDR2 SYDVKM. The CDR3 sequence is 13 residues long. CDR3 in DNA: TGTGCCAGCAGAAGGGACAGGGGATCCGGCTACACCTTC. Translation gives CASRRDRGSGYTF.

The rearrangement joins TRBV2 to TRBJ1-5; D remains unclear. The ends were cut back, 3 bases at V and 0 bases at J, with 9 bases in the middle. Germline values: CDR1 SNHLY, CDR2 FYNNEI. The CDR3 totals 15 residues. This CDR3 is CASSDRSNSNQPQHF. CDR3 nucleotides: TGTGCCAGCAGTGACAGGTCTAATAGCAATCAGCCCCAGCATTTT.

The V call is TRBV19, the J call TRBJ2-3; D perhaps matches TRBD2 (6 bases). The V gene's germline CDR1 is LNHDA and CDR2 SQIVND (reference sequence). This CDR3 has 14 residues. V was clipped by 7 bases and J by 3 bases, with 14 bases between them. The CDR3 nucleotides read TGTGCCAGTACTCCGGGACTGCGGACAGATACGCAGTATTTT. Translated, it gives CASTPGLRTDTQYF. Complete variable domain (other parts from reference TRBV19 and TRBJ2-3): DGGITQSPKYLFRKEGQNVTLSCEQNLNHDAMYWYRQDPGQGLRLIYYSQIVNDFQKGDIAEGYSVSREKKESFPLTVTSAQKNPTAFYLCASTPGLRTDTQYFGPGTRLTVL.

This clone showed up just once. CDR3 sequence (DNA): TGTGCCACCAGTGACGGACTAGCGGGAGTCTACAATGAGCAGTTCTTC. Translation: CATSDGLAGVYNEQFF. The rearrangement uses TRBV24-1 and TRBJ2-1; 13 bases map to TRBD2. From germline, CDR1 is KGHDR and CDR2 SFDVKD. This CDR3 contains 16 residues. After removal of 4 bases from V and 3 bases from J, the junction contained 2 bases not matched to a gene.

The gene calls are TRBV24-1 and TRBJ2-3; D is ambiguous. The V end lost 0 bases, the J end lost 1 base, and 7 bases lay between the germline ends. The CDR3 is 15 residues long. Germline V CDR1 and CDR2: KGHDR, SFDVKD. The CDR3 nucleotides read TGTGCCACCAGTGATTTGATGGCCGGCACAGATACGCAGTATTTT. It specifies CATSDLMAGTDTQYF.

The V call is TRBV11-2, the J call TRBJ2-5, with 9 nucleotides matching TRBD2. The germline CDR1 and CDR2 sequences are SGHAT and FQNNGV. The CDR3 length is 16 residues. The V gene end was trimmed by 3 bases and the J gene end by 2 bases; junction bases not matched to a gene: 7. This chain's CDR3 is CASSLAGGRGQETQYF. The CDR3 coding sequence is TGTGCCAGCAGCTTGGCGGGAGGGCGGGGTCAAGAGACCCAGTACTTC. The full variable domain, completed using reference TRBV11-2 and TRBJ2-5, is EAGVAQSPRYKIIEKRQSVAFWCNPISGHATLYWYQQILGQGPKLLIQFQNNGVVDDSQLPKDRFSAERLKGVDSTLKIQPAKLEDSAVYLCASSLAGGRGQETQYFGPGTRLLVL.

The rearrangement uses TRBV3-1 (or the pseudogene TRBV3-2) and TRBJ2-3, with 10 bases aligning to TRBD1. After removal of 2 bases from V and 5 bases from J, the junction contained 10 bases not matched to a gene. Per germline, CDR1 LGHDT and CDR2 YNNKEL (reference sequence). This CDR3 comprises 17 residues. In nucleotides, the CDR3 is TGTGCCAGCAGCCAAATGAGGAGACAGGGGGCAGGAGATACGCAGTATTTT. Protein sequence: CASSQMRRQGAGDTQYF.

The rearrangement joins TRBV3-1 (or the pseudogene TRBV3-2) to TRBJ2-1; TRBD2 aligns across 7 bases. V dropped 3 bases and J dropped 2; count of bases not matched to a gene: 4. The CDR3 is 15 residues long. Germline CDR1 reads LGHDT; CDR2 reads YNNKEL (reference sequence). The CDR3 loop reads CASSHTSDPYNEQFF. In DNA, the CDR3 is TGTGCCAGCAGCCACACTAGCGACCCCTACAATGAGCAGTTCTTC.

This sequence joins TRBV2 and TRBJ2-7; tentative D call: TRBD1 (6 bases). The V gene's germline CDR1 is SNHLY and CDR2 FYNNEI. The CDR3 is made up of 14 amino acids. V lost 7 bases and J lost 0, with 13 bases in between. CDR3 amino acids: CASKDRPSSYEQYF. Here the CDR3 DNA reads TGTGCCAGCAAGGACAGACCGAGCTCCTACGAGCAGTACTTC.